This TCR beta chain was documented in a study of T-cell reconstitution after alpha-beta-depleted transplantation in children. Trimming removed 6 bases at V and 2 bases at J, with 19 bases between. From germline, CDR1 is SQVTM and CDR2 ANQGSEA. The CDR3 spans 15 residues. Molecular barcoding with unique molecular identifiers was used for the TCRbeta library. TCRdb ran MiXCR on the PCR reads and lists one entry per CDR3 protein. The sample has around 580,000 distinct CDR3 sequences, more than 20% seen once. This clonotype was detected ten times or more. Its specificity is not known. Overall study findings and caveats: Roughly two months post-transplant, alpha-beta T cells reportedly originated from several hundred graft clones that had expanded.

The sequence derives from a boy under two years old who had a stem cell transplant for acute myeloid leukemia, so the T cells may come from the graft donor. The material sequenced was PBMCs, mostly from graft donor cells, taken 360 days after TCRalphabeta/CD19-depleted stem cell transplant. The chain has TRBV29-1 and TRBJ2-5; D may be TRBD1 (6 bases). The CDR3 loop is CSVAGTTSGQETQYF. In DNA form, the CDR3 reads TGCAGCGTCGCCGGGACAACCTCTGGGCAAGAGACCCAGTACTTC. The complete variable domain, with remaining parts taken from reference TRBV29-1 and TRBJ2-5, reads SAVISQKPSRDICQRGTSLTIQCQVDSQVTMMFWYRQQPGQSLTLIATANQGSEATYESGFVIDKFPISRPNLTFSTLTVSNMSPEDSSIYLCSVAGTTSGQETQYFGPGTRLLVL.